Reported below is one TCR beta chain. Its antigen is as yet unknown. The CDR3 contains 16 residues. V dropped 1 base and J dropped 6 bases, with 13 bases sitting between them. Germline CDR1 and CDR2: SGHVS and FQNEAQ. This specimen comes from a study of cytomegalovirus exposure and HLA in healthy donors. PCR was performed using 60 Vbeta and 13 Jbeta primers. Produced via immunoSEQ multiplex PCR; TCRdb's table is partial and in-frame only. The table records about 260,000 clones, around two thirds of them present only once. The study's findings and limits: DRB1 had the most TCR associations and HLA-C the fewest, a later analysis found, with rates varying by HLA locus. HLA restriction was apparent for most CMV-associated TCR beta chains in a later analysis. A later analysis linked a missense DCLRE1C variant to TCR beta V- and J-gene trimming. Researchers left out some V segments, among them TRBV6-2 and TRBV6-3, as indistinguishable.

This sequence originates from a female donor in good health and CMV-seronegative. The sequenced material came from PBMCs. The rearrangement uses TRBV7-8 and TRBJ1-6, with D tentatively TRBD1 (6 bases). The CDR3 DNA sequence: TGTGCCAGCAGCTTAGTGGTTGACAGGCTTAATTCACCCCTCCACTTT. Translating it yields CASSLVVDRLNSPLHF.